What follows are 18 T cell receptor beta chains derived from one specimen sequenced in a study of blood T cell repertoires in COVID-19. The assay was immunoSEQ multiplex PCR, and TCRdb's table has in-frame clones only and misses some. Found here are approximately 150,000 clones, 88% of them singletons; the top ten hold about 2%. Sequencing was carried out using peripheral blood. Receptor source: a man in his 70s with active COVID-19.

This chain joins TRBV24-1 and TRBJ1-5; D possibly corresponds to TRBD1 (6 bases). With 4 bases removed from V and 5 bases from J, the gap between germline ends came to 11 bases. CDR3 length: 14 amino acids. Germline CDR1 KGHDR, CDR2 SFDVKD. In DNA form, the CDR3 reads TGTGCCACCAGTGAGACAGGCGGCGATCAGCCCCAGCATTTT. This gives the protein CATSETGGDQPQHF.

The rearrangement uses TRBV6-5 and TRBJ2-3, with TRBD2 matching 7 bases. Germline V gene data show CDR1 as MNHEY and CDR2 as SVGAGI. The CDR3 is 14 amino acids. The V gene end was trimmed by 6 bases and the J gene end by 6 bases; junction bases not matched to a gene: 9. CDR3 sequence: CASSRGRGGDTQYF. The CDR3 region has the DNA TGTGCCAGCAGCCGGGGCCGGGGAGGGGATACGCAGTATTTT.

This sequence joins TRBV11-2 and TRBJ1-6, with D perhaps matching TRBD1 (5 bases). V lost 4 bases and J lost 5, with 15 bases in between. This CDR3 spans 16 amino acids. Germline V lookup: CDR1 SGHAT, CDR2 FQNNGV. The CDR3 coding sequence is TGTGCCAGCAGCTCCCCGGCGGGAGGGGATAATTCACCCCTCCACTTT. It codes for CASSSPAGGDNSPLHF.

The rearrangement joins TRBV6-5 to TRBJ2-5, with D possibly being TRBD2 (6 bases). CDR1 MNHEY and CDR2 SVGAGI come from the germline V gene. CDR3 length equals 14 residues. Trimming removed 8 bases at V and 4 bases at J, with 17 bases between. The CDR3 sequence is CASGKAGPAETQYF. The CDR3 DNA is TGTGCCAGCGGTAAGGCGGGACCAGCAGAGACCCAGTACTTC.

The chain employs TRBV7-8 and TRBJ1-2; D not certain. Deletions cut 5 bases from V and 4 bases from J, with 11 bases between. Germline CDR1 is SGHVS and CDR2 is FQNEAQ. This CDR3 is 13 amino acids long. CDR3 residues: CASSAPGGYGYTF. In DNA, the CDR3 is TGTGCCAGCAGCGCACCGGGTGGCTATGGCTACACCTTC.

This clone occurred once. The chain recombines TRBV18 with TRBJ2-1; TRBD2 is a possible D gene (5 bases). V lost 4 bases, J lost 3 bases, and 19 bases lay in between. CDR1 KGHSH and CDR2 LQKENI come from the germline V gene. This CDR3 has 17 amino acids. CDR3 sequence: CASSLRNPATSYNEQFF. The CDR3 DNA reads TGTGCCAGCTCACTAAGAAATCCCGCCACTAGCTACAATGAGCAGTTCTTC.

The CDR3 here is CASRARDRGPNNEQFF. CDR3 coding DNA: TGTGCCAGCAGGGCCCGGGACAGGGGGCCAAACAATGAGCAGTTCTTC. The V and J genes are TRBV6-6 and TRBJ2-1, with 12 bases lining up with TRBD1. The germline gives CDR1 MNHNY, CDR2 SVGAGI (reference sequence). This CDR3 spans 16 amino acids. V lost 6 bases, J lost 5 bases, and 8 bases stayed unmatched.

The CDR3 region is CAISESTGAEAFF. CDR3 in DNA: TGTGCCATCAGTGAGTCAACAGGGGCTGAAGCTTTCTTT. The rearrangement uses TRBV10-3 and TRBJ1-1, with TRBD1 matching 7 bases. CDR1 ENHRY and CDR2 SYGVKD come from the germline V gene. Germline trimming cut 0 bases from V and 6 bases from J; bases unmatched to any gene: 1. The CDR3 is made up of 13 amino acids.

On this clone: A read error may produce the germline difference seen at one junction end. V gene TRBV5-5 combines with J gene TRBJ2-5; TRBD1 matches 8 bases. The CDR3 loop spans 16 amino acids. The V gene's germline CDR1 is SGHKS and CDR2 YYEKEE (reference sequence). CDR3 coding DNA: TGTGCCTGCAGTAAGGACAGGGTGGGGGCCAGGGAGACCCAGTACTTC. This sequence encodes CACSKDRVGARETQYF.

The rearrangement joins TRBV27 to TRBJ2-1; D possibly corresponds to TRBD2 (5 bases). Per germline, CDR1 MNHEY and CDR2 SMNVEV (reference sequence). The CDR3 covers 15 residues. With 8 bases removed from V and 0 bases from J, the gap between germline ends came to 14 bases. CDR3 region: CASSKAAPSYNEQFF. CDR3 nucleotides: TGTGCCAGCTCAAAAGCGGCTCCCTCCTACAATGAGCAGTTCTTC.

This clone has just one count. CDR3 protein: CASRWDRDDEAEAFF. The CDR3 DNA sequence: TGTGCCAGCAGGTGGGACAGGGACGACGAAGCTGAAGCTTTCTTT. V and J are TRBV6-5 and TRBJ1-1, with TRBD1 matching over 9 bases. In germline, CDR1 is MNHEY, CDR2 SVGAGI. The CDR3 is 15 residues long. V lost 6 bases to trimming and J lost 6 bases; unmatched junction nucleotides: 11.

This clone appeared once. The J gene is TRBJ2-7, the V gene TRBV7-8; D uncertain. Germline-derived CDR1 and CDR2 are SGHVS and FQNEAQ. V lost 5 bases and J 0 bases, leaving 11 bases between the germline ends. The CDR3 consists of 14 residues. The DNA of the CDR3 is TGTGCCAGCAGCCCTTCGACAAACTCCTACGAGCAGTACTTC. Protein: CASSPSTNSYEQYF.

The rearrangement joins TRBV19 to TRBJ1-3, with a tentative D call TRBD1 (6 bases). This CDR3 is 16 amino acids long. V was trimmed by 4 bases and J by 1 base, leaving 14 bases between them. Germline-derived CDR1 and CDR2 are LNHDA and SQIVND (reference sequence). For the CDR3, the DNA is TGTGCCAGTAGTACGGACAGTCTGGGATCTGGAAACACCATATATTTT. This gives the protein CASSTDSLGSGNTIYF. The whole variable domain, filled in from reference TRBV19 and TRBJ1-3, reads DGGITQSPKYLFRKEGQNVTLSCEQNLNHDAMYWYRQDPGQGLRLIYYSQIVNDFQKGDIAEGYSVSREKKESFPLTVTSAQKNPTAFYLCASSTDSLGSGNTIYFGEGSWLTVV.

The chain is built from TRBV2 and TRBJ1-1; a possible D gene is TRBD1 (6 bases). CDR3 length: 13 amino acids. V shed 6 bases and J shed 1 base, with 9 bases lying between them. The V gene's germline CDR1 is SNHLY and CDR2 FYNNEI. CDR3 sequence reads: CASRSDRNTEAFF. The DNA of the CDR3 is TGTGCCAGCAGATCGGACAGGAACACTGAAGCTTTCTTT.

This sequence joins TRBV28 and TRBJ1-1, with 7 bases aligning to TRBD1. Germline trimming cut 6 bases from V and 4 bases from J; bases unmatched to any gene: 2. Germline CDR1 and CDR2: MDHEN and SYDVKM. CDR3 size: 12 residues. The CDR3 protein is CASRPGGTEAFF. The CDR3 DNA sequence: TGTGCCAGCAGACCAGGGGGCACTGAAGCTTTCTTT.

V is TRBV6-5 and J is TRBJ2-7; D might be TRBD2 (5 bases). The germline gives CDR1 MNHEY, CDR2 SVGAGI. V dropped 5 bases and J dropped 3 bases, with 17 bases sitting between them. CDR3 size: 15 residues. The CDR3 spells CASSRDTAQLYEQYF. The CDR3 DNA sequence: TGTGCCAGCAGTCGGGATACCGCACAACTCTACGAGCAGTACTTC.

The chain couples TRBV5-1 to TRBJ1-5, with D perhaps matching TRBD1 (5 bases). The length of the CDR3 is 17 residues. Trimming removed 0 bases from V and 0 bases from J, with 13 bases in between. CDR1 is SGHRS and CDR2 is YFSETQ in the germline V gene. The CDR3 DNA is TGCGCCAGCAGCTTGGGTGGGGGGAGTAATAGCAATCAGCCCCAGCATTTT. Translation: CASSLGGGSNSNQPQHF.

The chain has TRBV27 and TRBJ2-1; TRBD2 is a possible D gene (6 bases). Trimming left V 5 bases short and J 8 bases short, with 19 bases between. The V gene's germline CDR1 is MNHEY and CDR2 SMNVEV (reference sequence). The CDR3 sequence is 15 residues long. CDR3 in amino acids: CASSPDSGRGDEQFF. CDR3 DNA: TGTGCCAGCAGTCCGGACTCCGGGCGGGGCGATGAGCAGTTCTTC.